Shown below are 14 T cell receptor beta chains from a single sample sequenced in a study of T cells in Graves' hyperthyroidism and ophthalmopathy. Amplified TCR beta CDR3 regions derived from RNA transcripts. HTBI primers were employed in a first-round RT-PCR of the TCR CDR3. MiXCR, run by TCRdb on the multiplex PCR reads, gives a single entry per CDR3 protein. The sample consists of 340,000 or so distinct CDR3 sequences, under 25% of them appearing once. The source material was blood. The receptor source for this set is a woman between 50 and 59 years old with Graves' hyperthyroidism.

In its sample, this clonotype was seen many times. V gene TRBV12-3 or TRBV12-4 combines with J gene TRBJ1-4, with TRBD1 identical over 8 bases. V shed 6 bases, J shed 6 bases, and the junction held 12 bases outside the gene matches. The CDR3 contains 16 residues. In nucleotides, the CDR3 is TGTGCCAGCAGCCACCTTGGCGGACAGGGACATGAAAAACTGTTTTTT. It encodes CASSHLGGQGHEKLFF.

The chain recombines TRBV2 with TRBJ1-1, with D tentatively TRBD1 (5 bases). The CDR3 consists of 12 residues. V was pared by 5 bases and J by 5 bases, with 9 bases between. In germline, CDR1 is SNHLY, CDR2 FYNNEI. CDR3 sequence reads: CASSYGQTEAFF. CDR3 sequence (DNA): TGTGCCAGCAGTTATGGACAAACTGAAGCTTTCTTT.

In this sample, this clonotype turned up once. The chain recombines TRBV19 with TRBJ2-2, with TRBD1 matching 7 bases. The CDR3 has 16 residues. V lost 3 bases, J lost 6 bases, and 10 bases stayed unmatched. The V gene's germline CDR1 is LNHDA and CDR2 SQIVND (reference sequence). The CDR3 sequence: CASSIGQVILSGELFF. CDR3 nucleotides: TGTGCCAGTAGTATCGGACAGGTTATTCTGTCCGGGGAGCTGTTTTTT.

This clonotype was recorded many times. This chain joins TRBV6-1 and TRBJ2-7, with D possibly TRBD1 on 5 matching bases. Looked up from germline, CDR1 is MNHNS and CDR2 is SASEGT. V lost 5 bases to trimming and J lost 1 base, with 12 bases between them. This CDR3 region has 14 residues. The CDR3 DNA reads TGTGCCAGCAGTTATGGCCAGGGATCCTACGAGCAGTACTTC. Its translation is CASSYGQGSYEQYF.

This sequence joins TRBV28 and TRBJ2-2; D is unresolved. The CDR3 has 13 residues. Looked up from germline, CDR1 is MDHEN and CDR2 is SYDVKM. Trimming removed 4 bases from V and 7 bases from J, with 10 bases in between. The CDR3 DNA follows: TGTGCCAGCAGTTCGGTGGCCGGCGGGGAGCTGTTTTTT. Residues: CASSSVAGGELFF.

This clonotype came up many times. This rearrangement joins TRBV7-2 to TRBJ2-1; D not certain. Trimming shortened V by 6 bases and J by 3 bases, and 18 bases separated the two germline ends. The CDR3 is made up of 16 amino acids. The germline gives CDR1 SGHTA, CDR2 FQGNSA. The CDR3 sequence is CASSRRSSGFYNEQFF. CDR3 coding DNA: TGTGCCAGCAGTCGCCGTTCTTCTGGATTCTACAATGAGCAGTTCTTC.

This clonotype was counted ten times or more. The gene calls are TRBV6-1 and TRBJ2-7; D remains ambiguous. The germline CDR1 and CDR2 sequences are MNHNS and SASEGT. V was clipped by 6 bases and J by 3 bases, with 15 bases between them. The CDR3 is made up of 14 amino acids. Written as DNA, the CDR3 is TGTGCCAGCAGATCCCACGGAAAATTCTACGAGCAGTACTTC. This sequence encodes CASRSHGKFYEQYF.

This clonotype showed up many times. This sequence joins TRBV28 and TRBJ2-7; tentative D call: TRBD2 (5 bases). The CDR3 loop spans 13 amino acids. V was trimmed by 5 bases and J by 2 bases, leaving 10 bases between them. Germline lookup yields CDR1 MDHEN and CDR2 SYDVKM. The CDR3 region is CASSPSGTYEQYF. The CDR3 region has the DNA TGTGCCAGCAGTCCCTCCGGGACCTACGAGCAGTACTTC. Drawing the rest from reference TRBV28 and TRBJ2-7, the complete variable domain is DVKVTQSSRYLVKRTGEKVFLECVQDMDHENMFWYRQDPGLGLRLIYFSYDVKMKEKGDIPEGYSVSREKKERFSLILESASTNQTSMYLCASSPSGTYEQYFGPGTRLTVT.

This clonotype was picked up many times. The chain recombines TRBV11-1 with TRBJ2-1, with D possibly being TRBD2 (5 bases). The germline V gene encodes CDR1 SGHAT and CDR2 FQDESV (reference sequence). The CDR3 is 16 residues long. The V end was cut by 5 bases, the J end by 3 bases, with 17 bases between. CDR3 sequence (DNA): TGTGCCAGCAGCCCTAGCCGACTAACCAACTACAATGAGCAGTTCTTC. This encodes CASSPSRLTNYNEQFF. Looking up the rest from reference TRBV11-1 and TRBJ2-1 gives the full variable domain: EAEVAQSPRYKITEKSQAVAFWCDPISGHATLYWYRQILGQGPELLVQFQDESVVDDSQLPKDRFSAERLKGVDSTLKIQPAELGDSAMYLCASSPSRLTNYNEQFFGPGTRLTVL.

This clonotype appeared many times. The gene calls are TRBV7-9 and TRBJ1-1; TRBD1 aligns across 12 bases. Germline CDR1 reads SEHNR; CDR2 reads FQNEAQ (reference sequence). V shed 5 bases and J 9 bases; nucleotides not matched to a gene: 4. The CDR3 is 13 amino acids. CDR3 nucleotides: TGTGCCAGCAGCGGGACAGGGGGCAGGCAAGCTTTCTTT. Its protein product is CASSGTGGRQAFF. The full variable domain, with the rest looked up from reference TRBV7-9 and TRBJ1-1, is DTGVSQNPRHKITKRGQNVTFRCDPISEHNRLYWYRQTLGQGPEFLTYFQNEAQLEKSRLLSDRFSAERPKGSFSTLEIQRTEQGDSAMYLCASSGTGGRQAFFGQGTRLTVV.

Worth noting for this clonotype: This may be a read error, as it is one base from a much larger clone. The chain joins TRBV29-1 to TRBJ2-1; perhaps TRBD2 as D (5 bases). Germline CDR1 is SQVTM and CDR2 is ANQGSEA. Trimming left V 3 bases short and J 0 bases short, with 12 bases between. This CDR3 has 15 amino acids. The CDR3 protein is CSVDEAEGSYNEQFF. The CDR3 DNA reads TGCAGCGTTGACGAGGCAGAGGGCTCCTACAATGAGCAGTTCTTC.

At least ten counts were recorded for this clonotype. V is TRBV7-9 and J is TRBJ2-5; D may correspond to TRBD1 or TRBD2 (5 bases each). Between the trimmed V and J ends, which lost 5 bases and 1 base, there was a span of 11 bases. This CDR3 is built from 14 residues. Germline V gene sequence: CDR1 SEHNR, CDR2 FQNEAQ (reference sequence). CDR3 protein: CASSTPGPQETQYF. CDR3 bases: TGTGCCAGCAGCACACCGGGACCCCAAGAGACCCAGTACTTC.

V is TRBV4-2 and J is TRBJ1-5; D gene uncertain. The V end was cut by 0 bases, the J end by 0 bases, with 9 bases between. Looked up from germline, CDR1 is LGHNA and CDR2 is YNFKEQ. This CDR3 is 16 amino acids long. CDR3 loop: CASSQDPGTSNQPQHF. Written as DNA, the CDR3 is TGTGCCAGCAGCCAAGATCCCGGAACTAGCAATCAGCCCCAGCATTTT.

The chain is built from TRBV2 and TRBJ1-1; tentatively, D is TRBD1 (6 bases). Germline V gene data show CDR1 as SNHLY and CDR2 as FYNNEI. The ends were cut back, 5 bases at V and 5 bases at J, with 18 bases in the middle. This CDR3 comprises 15 residues. CDR3 protein: CASSRRGGDGTEAFF. In DNA, the CDR3 is TGTGCCAGCAGTCGACGTGGGGGCGACGGAACTGAAGCTTTCTTT. Looking up the rest from reference TRBV2 and TRBJ1-1 gives the full variable domain: EPEVTQTPSHQVTQMGQEVILRCVPISNHLYFYWYRQILGQKVEFLVSFYNNEISEKSEIFDDQFSVERPDGSNFTLKIRSTKLEDSAMYFCASSRRGGDGTEAFFGQGTRLTVV.